This T cell receptor (beta chain) was sequenced during a study of PD-1 blockade in classical Hodgkin lymphoma. The patients all showed relapse after autologous stem cell transplantation, while their brentuximab vedotin exposure varied. CDR3 size: 16 residues. CDR1 is SGHDT and CDR2 is YYEEEE in the germline V gene. The junction had 7 bases not matched to a gene; V was cut back by 1 base and J by 2 bases. Here immunoSEQ multiplex PCR was the method, and the copy in TCRdb shows in-frame clones only, minus some. Found here are some 96,000 clones, roughly 88% of them singletons; the top ten hold about 12%.

The sample was peripheral blood mononuclear cells (PBMCs), taken at baseline. This clonotype was obtained from a human donor with classical Hodgkin lymphoma. The chain employs TRBV5-6 and TRBJ2-5, with 8 bases aligning to TRBD2. In DNA, the CDR3 is TGTGCCAGCAGCTTGTTCAGCGGGAGAGGGCAAGAGACCCAGTACTTC. It codes for CASSLFSGRGQETQYF.